This T cell receptor (delta chain) was identified during a study of Vδ1+ human thymocytes. Study-level points and caveats: In the thymus, TRG and TRD repertoires looked highly polyclonal with Gaussian CDR3 lengths.

This clone has more than one count but fewer than ten. Its antigen remains unidentified. RNA was extracted from the cells and then reverse transcribed. Multiplex PCR used pooled V-gene forward primers and a constant-region reverse primer to amplify CDR3s. TCRdb reapplied CATT to the multiplex PCR reads. The sample holds about 75,000 delta-chain clones, about 35% seen once. CDR1 GEAIGNYY and CDR2 EKD come from the germline V gene. The CDR3 runs to 19 residues. V shed 9 bases and J 0 bases; nucleotides not matched to a gene: 22. Sequenced material: Vdelta1+ gamma-delta thymocytes from the thymus. Subset given: FACS-sorted CD3+ TCRalphabeta- TCRVdelta1+ TCRVdelta2- thymocytes. The chain couples TRDV2 to TRDJ1; 9 positions agree with TRDD3. The receptor comes from a boy under two years old who had congenital heart surgery. The chain's CDR3 is CATGLRGYAGGQYTDKLIF. The CDR3, as DNA: TGTGCCACCGGGTTACGGGGATACGCGGGAGGACAGTACACCGATAAACTCATCTTT.